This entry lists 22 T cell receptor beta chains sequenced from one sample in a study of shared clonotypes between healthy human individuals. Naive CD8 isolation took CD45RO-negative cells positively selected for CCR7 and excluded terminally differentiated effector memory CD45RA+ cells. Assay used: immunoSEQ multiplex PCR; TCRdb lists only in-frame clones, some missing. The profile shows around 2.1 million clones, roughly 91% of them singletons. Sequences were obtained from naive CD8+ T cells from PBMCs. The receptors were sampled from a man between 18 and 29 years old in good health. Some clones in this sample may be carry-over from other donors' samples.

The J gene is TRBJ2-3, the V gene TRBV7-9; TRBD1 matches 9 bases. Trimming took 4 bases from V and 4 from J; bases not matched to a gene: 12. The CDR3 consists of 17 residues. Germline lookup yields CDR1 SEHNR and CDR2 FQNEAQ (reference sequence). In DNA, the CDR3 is TGTGCCAGCAGCTCAACCTCCGGGACAGGGACCCCAGATACGCAGTATTTT. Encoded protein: CASSSTSGTGTPDTQYF.

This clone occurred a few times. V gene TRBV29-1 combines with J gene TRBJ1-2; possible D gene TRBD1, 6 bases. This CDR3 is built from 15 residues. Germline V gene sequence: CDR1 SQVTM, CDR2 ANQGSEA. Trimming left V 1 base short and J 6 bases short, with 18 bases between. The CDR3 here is CSVEGASYREDGYTF. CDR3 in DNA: TGCAGCGTTGAAGGTGCGTCGTACAGGGAGGATGGCTACACCTTC. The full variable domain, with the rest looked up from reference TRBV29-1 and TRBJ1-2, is SAVISQKPSRDICQRGTSLTIQCQVDSQVTMMFWYRQQPGQSLTLIATANQGSEATYESGFVIDKFPISRPNLTFSTLTVSNMSPEDSSIYLCSVEGASYREDGYTFGSGTRLTVV.

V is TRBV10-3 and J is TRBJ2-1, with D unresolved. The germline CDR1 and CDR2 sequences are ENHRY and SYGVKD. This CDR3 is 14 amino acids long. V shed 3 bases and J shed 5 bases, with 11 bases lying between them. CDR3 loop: CAISDPLSDNEQFF. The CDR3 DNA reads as TGTGCCATCAGTGACCCTCTCTCAGACAATGAGCAGTTCTTC.

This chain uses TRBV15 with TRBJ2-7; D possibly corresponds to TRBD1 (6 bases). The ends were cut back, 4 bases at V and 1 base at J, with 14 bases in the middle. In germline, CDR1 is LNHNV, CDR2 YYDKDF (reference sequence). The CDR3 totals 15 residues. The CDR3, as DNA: TGTGCCACCAGCATGAATGTGGGGGCGTCCTACGAGCAGTACTTC. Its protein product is CATSMNVGASYEQYF.

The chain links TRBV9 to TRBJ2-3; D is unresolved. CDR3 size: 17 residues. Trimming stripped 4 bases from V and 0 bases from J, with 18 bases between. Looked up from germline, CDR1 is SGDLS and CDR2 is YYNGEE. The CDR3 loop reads CASSPWTVNPSTDTQYF. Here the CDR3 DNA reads TGTGCCAGCAGCCCCTGGACCGTAAACCCTAGCACAGATACGCAGTATTTT.

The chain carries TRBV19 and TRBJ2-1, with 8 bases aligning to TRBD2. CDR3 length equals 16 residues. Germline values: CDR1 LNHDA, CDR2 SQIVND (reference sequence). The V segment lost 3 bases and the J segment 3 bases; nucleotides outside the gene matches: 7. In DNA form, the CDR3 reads TGTGCCAGTAGTATGTCCAGCGGGAGCCTCTACAATGAGCAGTTCTTC. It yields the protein CASSMSSGSLYNEQFF.

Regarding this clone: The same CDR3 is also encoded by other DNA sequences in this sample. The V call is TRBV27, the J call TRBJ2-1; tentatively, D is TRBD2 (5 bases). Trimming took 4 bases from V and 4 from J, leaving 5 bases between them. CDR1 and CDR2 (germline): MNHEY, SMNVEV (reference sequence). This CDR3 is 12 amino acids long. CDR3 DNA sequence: TGTGCCAGCAGTTCGGGATACAATGAGCAGTTCTTC. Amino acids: CASSSGYNEQFF.

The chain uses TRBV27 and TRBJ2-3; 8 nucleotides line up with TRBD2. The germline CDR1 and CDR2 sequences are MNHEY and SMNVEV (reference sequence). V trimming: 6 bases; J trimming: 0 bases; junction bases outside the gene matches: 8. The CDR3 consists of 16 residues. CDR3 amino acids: CASSKFSGASTDTQYF. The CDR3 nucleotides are TGTGCCAGCAGCAAGTTTAGCGGGGCTAGCACAGATACGCAGTATTTT.

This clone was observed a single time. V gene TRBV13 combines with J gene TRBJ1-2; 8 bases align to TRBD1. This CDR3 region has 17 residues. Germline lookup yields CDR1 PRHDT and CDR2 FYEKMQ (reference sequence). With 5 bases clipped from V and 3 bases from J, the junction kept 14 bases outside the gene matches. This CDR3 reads CASSGAQGDPLDYGYTF. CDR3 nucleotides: TGTGCCAGCAGCGGCGCACAGGGGGACCCACTAGACTATGGCTACACCTTC.

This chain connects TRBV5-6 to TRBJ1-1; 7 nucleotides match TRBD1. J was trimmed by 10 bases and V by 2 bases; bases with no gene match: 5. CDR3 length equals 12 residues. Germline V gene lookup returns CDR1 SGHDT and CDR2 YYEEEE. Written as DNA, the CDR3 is TGTGCCAGCAGCTTAACAGGGGTGGGAGCTTTCTTT. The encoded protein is CASSLTGVGAFF.

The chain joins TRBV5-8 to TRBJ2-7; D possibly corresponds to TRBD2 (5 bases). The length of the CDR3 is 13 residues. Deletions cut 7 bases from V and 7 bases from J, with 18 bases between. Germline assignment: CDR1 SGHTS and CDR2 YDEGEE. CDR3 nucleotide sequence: TGTGCCAGCGCCACTACGTCCCGGGGAGAGCAGTACTTC. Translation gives CASATTSRGEQYF.

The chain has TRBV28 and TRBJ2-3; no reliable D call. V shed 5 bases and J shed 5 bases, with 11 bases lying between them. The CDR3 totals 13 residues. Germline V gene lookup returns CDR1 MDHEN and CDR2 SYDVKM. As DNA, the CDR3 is TGTGCCAGCAGTCTTATCTTGGTAGATACGCAGTATTTT. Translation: CASSLILVDTQYF.

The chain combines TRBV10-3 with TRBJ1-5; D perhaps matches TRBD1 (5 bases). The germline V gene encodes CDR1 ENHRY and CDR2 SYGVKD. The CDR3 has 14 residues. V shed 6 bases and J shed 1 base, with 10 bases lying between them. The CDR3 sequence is CAIRGDGSNQPQHF. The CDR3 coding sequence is TGTGCCATCAGGGGGGACGGCAGCAATCAGCCCCAGCATTTT.

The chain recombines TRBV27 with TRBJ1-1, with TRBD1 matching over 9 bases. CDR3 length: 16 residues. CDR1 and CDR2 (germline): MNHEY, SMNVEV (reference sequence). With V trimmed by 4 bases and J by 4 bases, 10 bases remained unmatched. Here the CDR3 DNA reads TGTGCCAGCAGTTCCCTTAACAGGGGGCTAGGCACTGAAGCTTTCTTT. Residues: CASSSLNRGLGTEAFF.

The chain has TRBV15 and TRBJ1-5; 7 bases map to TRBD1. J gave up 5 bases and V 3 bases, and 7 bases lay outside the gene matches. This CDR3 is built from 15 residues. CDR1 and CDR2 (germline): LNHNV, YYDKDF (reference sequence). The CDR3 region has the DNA TGTGCCACCAGCAGTGACAGGGTTGTGCATCAGCCCCAGCATTTT. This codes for CATSSDRVVHQPQHF.

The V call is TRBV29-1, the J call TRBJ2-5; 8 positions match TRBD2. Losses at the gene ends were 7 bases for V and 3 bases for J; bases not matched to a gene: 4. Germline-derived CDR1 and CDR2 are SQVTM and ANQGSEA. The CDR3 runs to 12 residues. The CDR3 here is CSGQAGEETQYF. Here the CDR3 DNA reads TGCAGCGGTCAAGCGGGAGAAGAGACCCAGTACTTC.

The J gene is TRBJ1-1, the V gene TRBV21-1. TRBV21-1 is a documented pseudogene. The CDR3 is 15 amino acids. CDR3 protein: CASSSGTTRDTEAFF. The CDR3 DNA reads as TGTGCCAGCAGCTCTGGAACTACAAGGGACACTGAAGCTTTCTTT.

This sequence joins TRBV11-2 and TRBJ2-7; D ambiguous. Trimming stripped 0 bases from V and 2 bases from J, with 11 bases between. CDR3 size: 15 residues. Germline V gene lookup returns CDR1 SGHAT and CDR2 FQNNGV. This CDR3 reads CASSLESIGPYEQYF. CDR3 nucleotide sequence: TGTGCCAGCAGCTTAGAATCGATCGGGCCCTACGAGCAGTACTTC.

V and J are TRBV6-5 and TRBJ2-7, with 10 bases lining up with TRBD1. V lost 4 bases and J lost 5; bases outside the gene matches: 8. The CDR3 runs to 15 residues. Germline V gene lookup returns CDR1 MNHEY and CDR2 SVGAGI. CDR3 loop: CASSSGQGLLDEQYF. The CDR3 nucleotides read TGTGCCAGCAGTTCGGGACAGGGGTTACTCGACGAGCAGTACTTC.

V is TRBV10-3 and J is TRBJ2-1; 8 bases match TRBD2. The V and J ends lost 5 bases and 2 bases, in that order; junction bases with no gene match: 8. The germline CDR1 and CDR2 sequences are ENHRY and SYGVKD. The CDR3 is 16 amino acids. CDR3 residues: CAISPESGSTYNEQFF. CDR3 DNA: TGTGCCATCAGTCCAGAAAGCGGGAGCACCTACAATGAGCAGTTCTTC.

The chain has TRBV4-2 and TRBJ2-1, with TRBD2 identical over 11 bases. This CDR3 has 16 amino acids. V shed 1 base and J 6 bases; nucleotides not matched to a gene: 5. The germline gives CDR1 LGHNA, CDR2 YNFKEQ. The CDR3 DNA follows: TGTGCCAGCAGCCAAGGCGGGCTAGCGGGAGGCAATGAGCAGTTCTTC. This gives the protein CASSQGGLAGGNEQFF.

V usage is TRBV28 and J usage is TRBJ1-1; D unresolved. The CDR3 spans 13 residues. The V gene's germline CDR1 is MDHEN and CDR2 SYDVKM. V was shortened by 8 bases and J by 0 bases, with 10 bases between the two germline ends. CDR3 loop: CASRPFMNTEAFF. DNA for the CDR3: TGTGCCAGCCGTCCTTTCATGAACACTGAAGCTTTCTTT. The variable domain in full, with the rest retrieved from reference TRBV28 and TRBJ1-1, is DVKVTQSSRYLVKRTGEKVFLECVQDMDHENMFWYRQDPGLGLRLIYFSYDVKMKEKGDIPEGYSVSREKKERFSLILESASTNQTSMYLCASRPFMNTEAFFGQGTRLTVV.